Below, 15 T cell receptor beta chains from the same sample are listed, as sequenced in a study of T cell changes during pregnancy in multiple sclerosis. Sequencing used immunoSEQ multiplex PCR; TCRdb keeps in-frame clones, though not all of them. The data show about 98,000 clones, about 90% seen once. The source was peripheral blood, collected after pregnancy. All receptors derive from a female donor in good health, enrolled as a control in a pregnancy study.

V gene TRBV9 combines with J gene TRBJ1-4, with D maybe TRBD1 (5 bases). From germline, CDR1 is SGDLS and CDR2 YYNGEE. Trimming cost V 4 bases and J 8 bases, with 21 bases left between them. This CDR3 has 16 residues. CDR3: CASSPGGGKAREKLFF. CDR3 DNA: TGTGCCAGCAGCCCTGGGGGGGGGAAAGCCAGGGAAAAACTGTTTTTT.

The chain recombines TRBV19 with TRBJ1-1, with D possibly TRBD1 on 5 matching bases. Germline V gene sequence: CDR1 LNHDA, CDR2 SQIVND (reference sequence). The V and J ends lost 6 bases and 0 bases respectively, with 14 bases between them. There are 15 residues in the CDR3. In DNA form, the CDR3 reads TGTGCCAGTAGCATCCCCTTGGGGCTGAACACTGAAGCTTTCTTT. Amino acids: CASSIPLGLNTEAFF.

The rearrangement joins TRBV21-1 to TRBJ1-3; the listed D gene, TRBD1, was not tested against the DNA. TRBV21-1 is labeled a pseudogene. The length of the CDR3 is 18 residues. The CDR3 DNA is TGTGCCAGCAGCAAAGGGGGGCCGGGACACAGCTCTGGAAACACCATATATTTT. As protein: CASSKGGPGHSSGNTIYF.

The chain is built from TRBV18 and TRBJ1-2, with D perhaps TRBD1 (5 bases). In germline, CDR1 is KGHSH, CDR2 LQKENI. Trimming removed 6 bases from V and 0 bases from J, with 11 bases in between. This CDR3 is 14 amino acids long. The CDR3 here is CASSTDRSNYGYTF. The CDR3 bases are TGTGCCAGCTCGACCGACAGATCTAACTATGGCTACACCTTC.

This chain's CDR3 is CSVEDQGQGQPQHF. CDR3 coding DNA: TGCAGCGTTGAAGATCAGGGACAGGGACAGCCCCAGCATTTT. The V gene is TRBV29-1, the J gene TRBJ1-5; 9 bases map to TRBD1. Germline V gene lookup returns CDR1 SQVTM and CDR2 ANQGSEA. The CDR3 has 14 residues. V shed 0 bases and J 7 bases; nucleotides not matched to a gene: 4.

V gene TRBV7-2 combines with J gene TRBJ2-3, with 8 bases identical to TRBD1. J gave up 3 bases and V 3 bases, and 2 bases lay outside the gene matches. CDR1 SGHTA and CDR2 FQGNSA come from the germline V gene. This CDR3 is built from 14 residues. The CDR3 sequence is CASSFTGGTDTQYF. CDR3 DNA: TGTGCCAGCAGCTTTACAGGGGGTACAGATACGCAGTATTTT.

V gene TRBV5-6 combines with J gene TRBJ1-2, with TRBD1 matching over 8 bases. J lost 0 bases, V lost 0 bases, and 7 bases had no gene match. Germline V lookup: CDR1 SGHDT, CDR2 YYEEEE. This CDR3 region has 17 residues. The CDR3 is CASSLDQGALANYGYTF. The DNA of the CDR3 is TGTGCCAGCAGCTTGGACCAGGGGGCCCTGGCTAACTATGGCTACACCTTC.

This clone was detected only once. CDR3 residues: CASSYGQPNNQPQHF. Here the CDR3 DNA reads TGTGCCAGCAGTTATGGGCAGCCTAACAATCAGCCCCAGCATTTT. V is TRBV6-5 and J is TRBJ1-5; no clear D gene. The CDR3 spans 15 residues. Per germline, CDR1 MNHEY and CDR2 SVGAGI. The V and J ends lost 3 bases and 3 bases respectively, with 12 bases between them.

CDR3 protein: CASSDPLPEGANYGYTF. The CDR3 nucleotides read TGTGCCAGCAGCGACCCTCTACCCGAAGGGGCTAACTATGGCTACACCTTC. V is TRBV7-9 and J is TRBJ1-2, with D possibly being TRBD1 (5 bases). V dropped 5 bases and J dropped 0 bases, with 19 bases sitting between them. The CDR3 is made up of 17 amino acids. CDR1 and CDR2 from the germline V gene are SEHNR and FQNEAQ (reference sequence).

Details on this clone: One end of the junction varies from germline; a read error may be responsible. This rearrangement joins TRBV5-6 to TRBJ2-3, with D tentatively TRBD1 (6 bases). Germline V gene data show CDR1 as SGHDT and CDR2 as YYEEEE. This CDR3 comprises 12 residues. The CDR3 spells CASSLWTAQWDF. In DNA form, the CDR3 reads TGTGCCAGCAGCCTATGGACAGCGCAGTGGGATTTT.

This clone was detected only a few times. The genes are TRBV7-2 and TRBJ1-5, with 7 nucleotides matching TRBD1. Unmatched junction bases numbered 4, after V lost 6 bases and J lost 5 bases. The CDR3 contains 13 residues. The germline V gene encodes CDR1 SGHTA and CDR2 FQGNSA. This CDR3 reads CASSVRGDQPQHF. Written as DNA, the CDR3 is TGTGCCAGCAGTGTCAGGGGGGATCAGCCCCAGCATTTT.

The V gene is TRBV7-9, the J gene TRBJ2-2; D gene uncertain. Trimming left V 3 bases short and J 3 bases short, with 17 bases between. From germline, CDR1 is SEHNR and CDR2 FQNEAQ (reference sequence). The CDR3 contains 17 residues. For the CDR3, the DNA is TGTGCCAGCAGCTTGCGTTCCCTGGAGCCTGACACCGGGGAGCTGTTTTTT. Translating it yields CASSLRSLEPDTGELFF.

The chain employs TRBV6-5 and TRBJ2-1; D not certain. V lost 4 bases to trimming and J lost 5 bases, with 12 bases between them. Germline CDR1 is MNHEY and CDR2 is SVGAGI. The CDR3 sequence is 14 residues long. The CDR3 protein is CASSSAVNHNEQFF. The CDR3 DNA reads as TGTGCCAGCAGTTCCGCGGTTAATCACAATGAGCAGTTCTTC.

The chain links TRBV5-1 to TRBJ1-2; 10 bases fit TRBD1. Losses at the gene ends were 4 bases for V and 1 base for J; bases not matched to a gene: 7. The CDR3 has 16 amino acids. In germline, CDR1 is SGHRS, CDR2 YFSETQ. DNA of the CDR3: TGCGCCAGCAGCCCGGGACAGGGGCTTTTTAACTATGGCTACACCTTC. Protein sequence: CASSPGQGLFNYGYTF. The entire variable domain, with the rest obtained from reference TRBV5-1 and TRBJ1-2, is as follows: KAGVTQTPRYLIKTRGQQVTLSCSPISGHRSVSWYQQTPGQGLQFLFEYFSETQRNKGNFPGRFSGRQFSNSRSEMNVSTLELGDSALYLCASSPGQGLFNYGYTFGSGTRLTVV.

V and J are TRBV6-5 and TRBJ2-7; 8 positions agree with TRBD1. Per the germline V gene, CDR1 is MNHEY and CDR2 is SVGAGI. This CDR3 has 14 residues. The V gene end was trimmed by 5 bases and the J gene end by 5 bases; junction bases not matched to a gene: 8. CDR3 nucleotides: TGTGCCAGCAGTATCTCAGGGGGCCCCAACGAGCAGTACTTC. It yields the protein CASSISGGPNEQYF.